This TCR beta chain is drawn from a study of CD8+CD57+ T cells in acquired aplastic anemia. Study at large: CD4+ and CD8+ cells, once sorted, gave DNA averaging about 3.4 ug. Study-level points and caveats: Researchers reported that CD8+ Simpson's diversity was not significantly different in patients versus controls. There were fewer than 35 CD8+ CDR3 sequences that occurred in both patients and controls.

Genomic DNA acted as the template from which TCR beta VDJ combination and CDR3 sequence profiling were carried out. One entry per CDR3 protein results from TCRdb running MiXCR on the reads. This sample has 200,000 to 250,000 distinct CDR3 sequences; about half occur once, and the top ten carry roughly 21%. Notes on this clonotype: Its antigen remains unidentified. It may be a read error: a sequence one base away is much more abundant.

From germline, CDR1 is MNHEY and CDR2 SVGEGT. This CDR3 region has 12 residues. Patients picked for sequencing had shown CD8+CD57+ cell expansion detected by flow cytometry. Every patient had severe acquired aplastic anemia. The sequence was collected from a human donor with aplastic anemia. The sample comprised sorted CD4+, CD8+, or CD8+CD57+ T cells (not recorded which) from PBMCs. The rearrangement joins TRBV6-2 or TRBV6-3 to TRBJ1-1; D perhaps matches TRBD1 (5 bases). The CDR3 bases are TGTGCCAGCAGTTACCTGGGGACTGAAGCTCTCTTT. Its protein product is CASSYLGTEALF.